Listed below are T cell receptor beta chains from one sample, sequenced in a study of human T cells and chemical hapten exposure. TCRdb re-called the 5' RACE reads with MiXCR, one entry per CDR3 protein. The sample comprises 75,000 or so distinct CDR3 sequences, more than 15% of which are singletons, and nearly 7% rests with the top ten. These receptor sequences come from a female donor in good health. Each CDR3 is given with its conserved first and last residue. D genes are given only for firm matches. For some rows the clone size is stated as once, few or many, or as a class when expanded; others skip it.

d_call j_call v_call clone_size cdr3_length cdr3_aa cdr3_nt
. TRBJ1-2 TRBV12-3/TRBV12-4 few 14 CASSQQDQVVGYTF TGTGCCAGCAGCCAACAGGATCAGGTAGTTGGCTACACCTTC
. TRBJ2-3 TRBV27 many 14 CASSLIAKGDTQYF TGTGCCAGCAGTTTGATAGCGAAGGGGGATACGCAGTATTTT
. TRBJ1-5 TRBV18 . 13 CASSPQREEPQHF TGTGCCAGCTCACCTCAGAGGGAGGAGCCCCAGCATTTT
. TRBJ1-2 TRBV5-1 few 13 CASSPGRYYGYTF TGCGCCAGCAGCCCCGGGAGATACTATGGCTACACCTTC
. TRBJ1-1 TRBV5-1 many 14 CASSPDIMNTEAFF TGCGCCAGCAGCCCGGACATTATGAACACTGAAGCTTTCTTT
. TRBJ2-3 TRBV12-3/TRBV12-4 medium-sized 14 CASRWRLGTDTQYF TGTGCCAGCCGCTGGAGGCTCGGCACAGATACGCAGTATTTT
. TRBJ1-5 TRBV5-6 few 16 CASSSAGEQYNQPQHF TGTGCCAGCAGCTCTGCAGGGGAACAGTACAATCAGCCCCAGCATTTT
. TRBJ1-5 TRBV20-1 . 12 CSATPPGQPQHF TGCAGTGCTACCCCTCCGGGTCAGCCCCAGCATTTT
TRBD2 TRBJ2-3 TRBV6-6 . 15 CASSYFAGGTDTQYF TGTGCCAGCAGTTACTTTGCGGGGGGCACAGATACGCAGTATTTT
. TRBJ2-5 TRBV14 . 14 CASSQDWGTETQYF TGTGCCAGCAGCCAAGACTGGGGCACGGAGACCCAGTACTTC
TRBD2 TRBJ2-7 TRBV25-1 few 16 CASSEWKLAGGYEQYF TGTGCCAGCAGTGAATGGAAGCTAGCGGGAGGGTACGAGCAGTACTTC
. TRBJ2-5 TRBV3-1 few 14 CASSQAGFGETQYF TGTGCCAGCAGCCAAGCCGGGTTCGGCGAGACCCAGTACTTC
TRBD1 TRBJ1-2 TRBV7-9 few 19 CASSLPLPGTGTRGYGYTF TGTGCCAGCAGTCTACCACTACCCGGGACAGGGACGAGGGGTTATGGCTACACCTTC
. TRBJ1-2 TRBV18 . 16 CASSPETWRDSSRLTF TGTGCCAGCTCACCAGAGACGTGGCGAGACAGCTCCCGACTCACCTTC
. TRBJ2-5 TRBV7-2 few 14 CASSSNRGKETQYF TGTGCCAGCAGCTCAAACCGGGGTAAAGAGACCCAGTACTTC
. TRBJ1-2 TRBV30 few 12 CAWRTNNYGYTF TGTGCCTGGAGGACGAACAACTATGGCTACACCTTC
. TRBJ1-2 TRBV7-9 . 14 CASSLEGRMYGYTF TGTGCCAGCAGCTTAGAGGGACGGATGTATGGCTACACCTTC
. TRBJ1-2 TRBV6-2/TRBV6-3 few 14 CASSIQGGSYGYTF TGTGCCAGCAGTATTCAGGGAGGTTCCTATGGCTACACCTTC
. TRBJ2-1 TRBV7-2 few 13 CASSLAGNNEQFF TGTGCCAGCAGCTTAGCTGGGAACAATGAGCAGTTCTTC
. TRBJ2-5 TRBV29-1 . 12 CSVEGAGETQYF TGCAGCGTTGAAGGCGCAGGGGAGACCCAGTACTTC
TRBD1 TRBJ1-1 TRBV6-2/TRBV6-3 few 12 CASNADRGKAFF TGTGCCAGCAATGCCGACAGGGGAAAAGCTTTCTTT
. TRBJ1-1 TRBV20-1 . 11 CSARTDTEAFF TGCAGTGCTAGGACAGACACTGAAGCTTTCTTT
TRBD1 TRBJ1-1 TRBV5-6 . 14 CASSMGQGDTEAFF TGTGCCAGCAGCATGGGACAGGGGGACACTGAAGCTTTCTTT
. TRBJ1-6 TRBV9 . 14 CASRDRGHNSPLHF TGTGCCAGCAGGGACCGGGGCCATAATTCACCCCTCCACTTT
. TRBJ1-3 TRBV7-2 . 15 CASSFQFGAGNTIYF TGTGCCAGCAGCTTCCAGTTCGGGGCTGGAAACACCATATATTTT
TRBD2 TRBJ2-5 TRBV6-1 few 14 CASSQGLAEETQYF TGTGCCAGCAGTCAAGGACTAGCGGAAGAGACCCAGTACTTC
. TRBJ1-1 TRBV13 few 11 CASSAGGSAFF TGTGCCAGCAGCGCAGGCGGGTCGGCTTTCTTT
. TRBJ2-7 TRBV4-2 . 15 CASSRDSSDPYEQYF TGTGCCAGCAGCCGTGACAGCTCTGATCCCTACGAGCAGTACTTC
. TRBJ1-2 TRBV5-1 many 13 CASSLTGRDGYTF TGCGCCAGCAGCCTGACCGGGCGGGATGGCTACACCTTC
. TRBJ1-3 TRBV2 . 14 CASSPRGTGNTIYF TGTGCCAGCAGTCCAAGGGGAACTGGAAACACCATATATTTT
. TRBJ2-3 TRBV5-4 . 15 CASSLGRASTDTQYF TGTGCCAGCAGCTTGGGGCGGGCTAGCACAGATACGCAGTATTTT
TRBD1 TRBJ1-2 TRBV29-1 . 13 CSLGQGEDYGYTF TGCAGCCTTGGACAGGGGGAGGACTATGGCTACACCTTC
TRBD2 TRBJ2-7 TRBV11-2 . 16 CASSPRRGGGAEEQYF TGTGCCAGCAGCCCGCGGCGCGGCGGGGGGGCCGAAGAGCAGTACTTC
. TRBJ2-7 TRBV3-1 few 13 CASSPMGAYEQYF TGTGCCAGCAGCCCGATGGGCGCCTACGAGCAGTACTTC
. TRBJ1-1 TRBV20-1 . 14 CSASQGGVSTEAFF TGCAGTGCTAGTCAAGGGGGAGTCAGCACTGAAGCTTTCTTT
. TRBJ1-4 TRBV13 . 12 CASSLLPGLLFF TGTGCCAGCAGCTTGTTACCGGGACTACTGTTTTTT
. TRBJ1-4 TRBV16 few 14 CASSQSGGREKLFF TGTGCCAGCAGCCAATCGGGAGGGCGAGAAAAACTGTTTTTT
. TRBJ2-7 TRBV7-2 few 14 CASSLETVSYEQYF TGTGCCAGCAGCTTGGAGACGGTCTCCTACGAGCAGTACTTC
TRBD2 TRBJ2-1 TRBV19 few 17 CASSLYPAGASYNEQFF TGTGCCAGTAGTTTATACCCAGCGGGAGCCTCCTACAATGAGCAGTTCTTC
. TRBJ2-7 TRBV5-1 many 12 CASSRDSYEQYF TGCGCCAGCAGCAGGGACTCCTACGAGCAGTACTTC
. TRBJ2-7 TRBV23-1 . 18 CASSQSRGRCRGSYEQYF TGCGCCAGCAGTCAATCTAGGGGGAGGTGTAGGGGTTCCTACGAGCAGTACTTC
. TRBJ1-1 TRBV2 . 13 CASSGLPNTEAFF TGTGCCAGCAGTGGACTCCCGAACACTGAAGCTTTCTTT
. TRBJ1-4 TRBV29-1 . 11 CSVETMEKLFF TGCAGCGTTGAGACGATGGAGAAACTGTTTTTT